The rows below give T cell receptor beta chains drawn from one sample of a study of human T cells and chemical hapten exposure. MiXCR, applied by TCRdb to the RACE reads, yields one record per CDR3 protein. Of 100,000 to 150,000 distinct CDR3 sequences listed, approximately 15% are singletons. The material sequenced was whole blood, taken in connection with sensitization to the hapten diphenylcyclopropenone (DPC). The receptors were gathered from a woman under 30 with alopecia areata. Some clones in this sample may be carry-over from other donors' samples. CDR3s include the opening cysteine and the closing phenylalanine or tryptophan. The order of the fields is J gene, clone size, D gene, V gene, CDR3 DNA, CDR3 protein. The D gene is left open where the match is weak. A clone size is listed for some rows: how often the clone was seen (once, few, many), or a class if it is expanded.

>TRBJ2-1|many|TRBD2|TRBV5-4
TGTGCCAGCAGCTCCCCTCCGGGGGGGGTGGAGTTCTTC
CASSSPPGGVEFF
>TRBJ1-1|many|-|TRBV7-9
TGTGCCAGCAGCTTTCAGAACACTGAAGCTTTCTTT
CASSFQNTEAFF
>TRBJ1-3|-|TRBD1|TRBV5-1
TGCGCCAGCAGCTTAAATGGACAGGGGAAGAACACCATATATTTT
CASSLNGQGKNTIYF
>TRBJ2-5|few|TRBD2|TRBV6-2/TRBV6-3
TGTGCCAGCAGTCCACCGGGACTAGCGAGAGAGACCCAGTACTTC
CASSPPGLARETQYF
>TRBJ1-1|-|-|TRBV6-6
TGTGCCAGCAGTTACTCCCCCGCAGATGGGCGAACTGAAGCTTTCTTT
CASSYSPADGRTEAFF
>TRBJ2-5|few|TRBD1|TRBV14
TGTGCCAGCAGCCAAGTCCCCCCCTCGACAGGGGGCTTTTACTTC
CASSQVPPSTGGFYF
>TRBJ2-1|-|-|TRBV30
TGTGCCTGGAGTCGGGGGAGCTCCTACAATGAGCAGTTCTTC
CAWSRGSSYNEQFF
>TRBJ1-6|few|TRBD1|TRBV12-3/TRBV12-4
TGTGCCGTACAGGGGGGTAATTCACCCCTCCACTTT
CAVQGGNSPLHF
>TRBJ1-1|many|TRBD1|TRBV11-2
TGTGCCAGCAGCTTTGGACAGGGGAACACTGAAGCTTTCTTT
CASSFGQGNTEAFF
>TRBJ1-1|few|-|TRBV7-2
TGTGCCAGCAGCTTCCGTACAGCGATGAACACTGAAGCTTTCTTT
CASSFRTAMNTEAFF
>TRBJ2-2|-|TRBD1|TRBV12-3/TRBV12-4
TGTGCCAGCAGTTCTTTTTACCGACAGGGGATCACCGGGGAGCTGTTTTTT
CASSSFYRQGITGELFF
>TRBJ2-1|-|TRBD2|TRBV7-2
TGTGCCAGCGCCATGGGGCTAGCGGACTACAATGAGCAGTTCTTC
CASAMGLADYNEQFF
>TRBJ2-2|-|TRBD2|TRBV3-1
TGTGCCAGCAGCCAAGGACTAGCGGGCCTGAACACCGGGGAGCTGTTTTTT
CASSQGLAGLNTGELFF
>TRBJ2-1|few|TRBD2|TRBV6-2/TRBV6-3
TGTGCCAGCAGTTACGGCGGGGGGGCGGAGAATGAGCAGTTCTTC
CASSYGGGAENEQFF
>TRBJ2-7|few|TRBD1|TRBV27
TGTGCCAGCAGTTTATTAAGAGGGTCCGGGACAGGGCGAGGGGGATACGAGCAGTACTTC
CASSLLRGSGTGRGGYEQYF
>TRBJ1-5|-|-|TRBV28
TGTGCCAGCAGTTTGGCGCGGGGAAGGCGAGGCAATCAGCCCCAGCATTTT
CASSLARGRRGNQPQHF
>TRBJ1-2|many|TRBD1|TRBV18
TGTGCCAGCTCACCCCTTGACAGGGGTGGTGGCTACACCTTC
CASSPLDRGGGYTF
>TRBJ2-5|-|TRBD2|TRBV7-6
TGTGCCGGCAGCCCCCCGACTAGCGGGGGCAAAGAGACCCAGTACTTC
CAGSPPTSGGKETQYF
>TRBJ2-5|few|TRBD1|TRBV7-7
TGTGCCAGCAGCTTAGGTTTCAGGGGGCGAGAGACCCAGTACTTC
CASSLGFRGRETQYF
>TRBJ2-7|many|TRBD2|TRBV20-1
TGCAGTGCTAGCTACGGGACTAGCGGGGTCCAGTACTTC
CSASYGTSGVQYF
>TRBJ2-6|few|-|TRBV20-1
TGCAGTGCTACCCTTGACGGGCGGGCCAACGTCCTGACTTTC
CSATLDGRANVLTF
>TRBJ1-5|few|TRBD1|TRBV6-2/TRBV6-3
TGTGCCAGCAGACAGGGGACATATAGCAATCAGCCCCAGCATTTT
CASRQGTYSNQPQHF
>TRBJ2-3|many|TRBD1|TRBV4-3
TGCGCCAGCAGCCAAGAAGTCCCGGGACAGGGGAGGGATACGCAGTATTTT
CASSQEVPGQGRDTQYF
>TRBJ2-7|many|TRBD2|TRBV7-2
TGTGCCAGCAGCGGCCCCGGGGGGGAGCAGTACTTC
CASSGPGGEQYF
>TRBJ2-3|-|-|TRBV20-1
TGCAGTGCCAACGAACAGGGTACAGATACGCAGTATTTT
CSANEQGTDTQYF
>TRBJ2-7|many|TRBD1|TRBV4-3
TGCGCCAGCAGCCGATGGGACAGGGACCCCCACGAGCAGTACTTC
CASSRWDRDPHEQYF
>TRBJ2-1|-|-|TRBV6-2/TRBV6-3
TGTGCCAGCAGTTACGATGCGACGGTGTACAATGAGCAGTTCTTC
CASSYDATVYNEQFF
>TRBJ2-3|many|TRBD2|TRBV12-3/TRBV12-4
TGTGCCAGCCTAGCGGGGCCCGGCACAGATACGCAGTATTTT
CASLAGPGTDTQYF
>TRBJ1-1|few|TRBD1|TRBV7-9
TGTGCCAGCAGCTTAAGGGGGCCTAACACTGAAGCTTTCTTT
CASSLRGPNTEAFF
>TRBJ2-7|-|-|TRBV29-1
TGCACCCCCGGGGCAGGGTCCTACGAGCAGTACTTC
CTPGAGSYEQYF
>TRBJ2-3|few|TRBD1|TRBV11-2
TGTGCCAGCAGCTTGGGCAGGGGGCTGAGAGATACGCAGTATTTT
CASSLGRGLRDTQYF
>TRBJ1-5|many|TRBD1|TRBV7-9
TGTGCCAGCCCCGACCCGGACAGGGAGAGGTTCGGGCAGCCCCAGCATTTT
CASPDPDRERFGQPQHF
>TRBJ1-3|few|-|TRBV4-3
TGCGCCAGCAGCCAAGAATGGCGGTTCTCTGGAAACACCATATATTTT
CASSQEWRFSGNTIYF
>TRBJ2-7|-|-|TRBV7-6
TGTGCCAGCAGCTTAGCCTTTGGTCCGGAGGGGGAGCAGTACTTC
CASSLAFGPEGEQYF
>TRBJ2-2|-|-|TRBV7-8
TGTGCCAGCAGGGTGGGGGCGAGCACCGGGGAGCTGTTTTTT
CASRVGASTGELFF
>TRBJ1-6|few|TRBD1|TRBV4-2
TGTGCCAGCAGCAAGGGACAGGGAAGGAATTCACCCCTCCACTTT
CASSKGQGRNSPLHF
>TRBJ1-1|few|-|TRBV28
TGTGCCAGCAGTTCTTTGGGGGTAGAGACTGAAGCTTTCTTT
CASSSLGVETEAFF
>TRBJ1-1|many|-|TRBV2
TGTGCCAGCAGTGACTTTGGGAACACTGAAGCTTTCTTT
CASSDFGNTEAFF
>TRBJ2-3|few|TRBD2|TRBV7-2
TGTGCCAGCAGCTTAGTAGCGGGGGGGCTAACCACAGATACGCAGTATTTT
CASSLVAGGLTTDTQYF
>TRBJ2-3|-|-|TRBV12-3/TRBV12-4
TGTGCCAGCAGTTTGGTCGGGGGGCATTACACAGATACGCAGTATTTT
CASSLVGGHYTDTQYF
>TRBJ1-1|many|TRBD1|TRBV30
TGTGCCTGGAGTGTGGGGACAGGGAACACTGAAGCTTTCTTT
CAWSVGTGNTEAFF
>TRBJ2-3|many|-|TRBV9
TGTGCCAGCAGCCCACAGGGAGATACGCAGTATTTT
CASSPQGDTQYF
>TRBJ2-3|few|TRBD1|TRBV19
TGTGCCAGTAGTATCGGACAGGGGACAGATACGCAGTATTTT
CASSIGQGTDTQYF
>TRBJ1-5|many|-|TRBV12-3/TRBV12-4
TGTGCCAGCAGTTTAGGGGGAGGGCTGGACCAGTCCCAGCATTTT
CASSLGGGLDQSQHF
>TRBJ1-1|many|TRBD1|TRBV4-3
TGCGCCAGCAGTCGCGGACAGGGGAACACTGAAGCTTTCTTT
CASSRGQGNTEAFF
>TRBJ2-1|-|-|TRBV19
TGTGCCAGTAGTCGATCGGGATTGGCGGTTCTCTATGAGCAGTTCTTC
CASSRSGLAVLYEQFF
>TRBJ2-1|many|TRBD2|TRBV10-1
TGCGCCAGCAGTGGCTATAGCGGGAGCTCCTACAATGAGCAGTTCTTC
CASSGYSGSSYNEQFF
>TRBJ1-4|-|-|TRBV7-2
TGTGCCAGCAGCTTATTCTCTAATGAAAAACTGTTTTTT
CASSLFSNEKLFF
>TRBJ2-7|few|TRBD1|TRBV12-5
TGTGCTAGTGGTTTGGTACTTCGACAGGGGGTTCCCTACGAGCAGTACTTC
CASGLVLRQGVPYEQYF
>TRBJ1-5|many|-|TRBV6-5
TGTGCCAGCAGTTTGGGGGCCTCGAGTCAGCCCCAGCATTTT
CASSLGASSQPQHF
>TRBJ2-1|few|-|TRBV6-5
TGTGCCAGCAGTTACACAGACTCCTACAATGAGCAGTTCTTC
CASSYTDSYNEQFF
>TRBJ1-5|few|TRBD1|TRBV12-3/TRBV12-4
TGTGCCAGCAGCTGGACAGGGACTCAGCCCCAGCATTTT
CASSWTGTQPQHF